A selection of T cell receptor beta chains follows, all from one sample in a study of T cell responses to AZD1222 COVID-19 vaccine. The table came from immunoSEQ multiplex PCR; TCRdb's copy has only in-frame clones and leaves some out. The sample has around 130,000 clones, 91% seen once; the top ten hold 5.4%. Sequences were derived from peripheral blood, sampled on day 0 of AZD1222 vaccination. The receptors come from an adult in good health. CDR3s include the opening cysteine and the closing phenylalanine or tryptophan. D genes are given only for firm matches. A row's size may be missing; if present it is once, few, many or a size class.

TRBJ1-4 NA NA TRBV2 TGTGCCAGCACCACCCAGTTGTGGACAGCAGGATCAACTAATGAAAAACTGTTTTTT CASTTQLWTAGSTNEKLFF
TRBJ1-3 NA NA TRBV25-1 TGTGCCAGCATGGGCTCTGGAAACACCATATATTTT CASMGSGNTIYF
TRBJ1-1 NA NA TRBV28 TGTGCCAGCACCATAGGGAGGGTGCGCACTGAAGCTTTCTTT CASTIGRVRTEAFF
TRBJ2-7 NA NA TRBV6-5 TGTGCCAGCAGTTACTCGGGGCGGTACGAGCAGTACTTC CASSYSGRYEQYF
TRBJ2-1 NA once TRBV9 TGTGCCAGCAGCGTAGTATCCAATGAGCAGTTCTTC CASSVVSNEQFF
TRBJ1-1 NA once TRBV13 TGTGCCAGCACCCGAAGGCCAGGGAACACTGAAGCTTTCTTT CASTRRPGNTEAFF
TRBJ1-1 TRBD1 once TRBV27 TGTGCCAGCACCTGGACAGGGGGCACTGAAGCTTTCTTT CASTWTGGTEAFF
TRBJ1-2 NA NA TRBV7-9 TGTGCCAGCAGCCCGACGGCGACAGATGGCTACACCTTC CASSPTATDGYTF
TRBJ2-3 NA NA TRBV12-3/TRBV12-4 TGTGCCAGCAGCCAAAGTGAAAGGACGCAGTATTTT CASSQSERTQYF
TRBJ1-1 NA NA TRBV9 TGTGCCAGCAGCCTCGGAGGAGGCACTGAAGCTTTCTTT CASSLGGGTEAFF
TRBJ2-6 NA NA TRBV19 TGTGCCAGTAGTATTGCAGCTGGGGCCAACGTCCTGACTTTC CASSIAAGANVLTF
TRBJ2-7 NA once TRBV6-5 TGTGCCACCCTTTCCCACTCCTACGAGCAGTACTTC CATLSHSYEQYF
TRBJ2-1 TRBD1 NA TRBV9 TGTGCCAGCAGCGTAGAGGGGACAGGGTACAATGAGCAGTTCTTC CASSVEGTGYNEQFF
TRBJ1-6 TRBD1 once TRBV5-1 TGCGCCAGCAGCAGAGCCCCCGGGACAGCCGACTCACCCCTCCACTTT CASSRAPGTADSPLHF
TRBJ2-1 NA NA TRBV5-1 TGCGCCAGCAGCGGGGGGTCAGGGGATAATGAGCAGTTCTTC CASSGGSGDNEQFF
TRBJ2-1 NA NA TRBV7-3 TGTGCCAGCAGCTTAATTAGTAATGAGCAGTTCTTC CASSLISNEQFF
TRBJ1-1 NA once TRBV11-2 TGTGCCAGCAGCCCGAGGTGGGCGAACACTGAAGCTTTCTTT CASSPRWANTEAFF
TRBJ2-3 NA NA TRBV27 TGTGCCAGCAGTCCCCGGGGGAATACGCAGTATTTT CASSPRGNTQYF
TRBJ1-1 TRBD1 NA TRBV6-5 TGTGCCAGCAGTTACTCCCACAGGGGTCCGGCTGAAGCTTTCTTT CASSYSHRGPAEAFF
TRBJ2-1 NA NA TRBV5-6 TGTGCCAGCAGCTCGGGACGAACGAATGAGCAGTTCTTC CASSSGRTNEQFF
TRBJ2-3 NA NA TRBV30 TGTGCCGCCGAAGGACAGTCAGATACGCAGTATTTT CAAEGQSDTQYF
TRBJ1-2 TRBD1 NA TRBV9 TGTGCCAGCAGCATTCCTCGGACAGGGGTCAACTATGGCTACACCTTC CASSIPRTGVNYGYTF
TRBJ1-2 NA NA TRBV5-4 TGTGCCAGCAGCGCCGCTAACAGGGACTATGGCTACACCTTC CASSAANRDYGYTF
TRBJ1-5 TRBD1 NA TRBV27 TGTGCCAGCAGTTTAAGGGGCAGGGGGTTTCAGCCCCAGCATTTT CASSLRGRGFQPQHF
TRBJ1-4 NA NA TRBV30 TGTGCCTGGAGCCTAGGGGGGGCTGCAACTAATGAAAAACTGTTTTTT CAWSLGGAATNEKLFF
TRBJ1-3 NA NA TRBV14 TGTGCCAGCAGCCAATGGGGGGGAAACACCATATATTTT CASSQWGGNTIYF
TRBJ1-1 NA NA TRBV5-1 TGCGCCAGCAGCTTGAGCGGGGGCCTTACAACTGAAGCTTTCTTT CASSLSGGLTTEAFF
TRBJ1-5 NA NA TRBV19 TGTGCCAGTAGTGCCCAGGGCTATAGCAATCAGCCCCAGCATTTT CASSAQGYSNQPQHF
TRBJ2-7 TRBD1 NA TRBV25-1 TGTGCCAGCAGCGACACTAGACAGGGGAGCTCCTACGAGCAGTACTTC CASSDTRQGSSYEQYF